This passage covers 24 T cell receptor beta chains from one sample sequenced in a study of cytomegalovirus exposure and HLA in healthy donors (dated by TCRdb to 2017 to 2019). Library method: the immunoSEQ multiplex PCR assay. For the multiplex PCR, a mixture combining 60 forward primers for TCR Vbeta segments and 13 reverse primers for TCR Jbeta segments was used. The source is immuneACCESS, and TCRdb retained only in-frame sequences with V and J called. Part of the clones is not carried over; for the studies checked, unresolved V genes explain less than half of this, and the remainder is unexplained. This sample lists about 76,000 clones; roughly 79% were detected once. Of the sample, around 1.9% is held by the ten largest clones. Sequenced material: PBMCs. Receptors were obtained from a woman between 25 and 40 years old in good health and CMV-seronegative.

This clone was observed a single time. The chain recombines TRBV4-3 with TRBJ2-3; D call uncertain. Germline assignment: CDR1 LGHNA and CDR2 YSLEER. This CDR3 region has 14 residues. V was shortened by 0 bases and J by 5 bases, with 9 bases between the two germline ends. The CDR3 DNA sequence: TGCGCCAGCAGCCAAGAGGGCCGCGTAGATACGCAGTATTTT. Residues: CASSQEGRVDTQYF.

The chain is built from TRBV7-2 and TRBJ1-1; D remains unclear. The V end lost 7 bases, the J end lost 0 bases, and 12 bases lay between the germline ends. The CDR3 is 14 amino acids. CDR1 and CDR2 from the germline V gene are SGHTA and FQGNSA. The CDR3 DNA is TGTGCCAGCAACTCCCCGAGGGTGAACACTGAAGCTTTCTTT. This codes for CASNSPRVNTEAFF.

Concerning this clone itself: Additional DNA sequences in this sample encode the identical CDR3. The chain is built from TRBV15 and TRBJ2-5; D gene ambiguous. Trimming took off 1 base at V and 3 bases at J, with 9 bases between the two ends. The CDR3 covers 14 residues. Germline loops: CDR1 LNHNV, CDR2 YYDKDF (reference sequence). Here the CDR3 reads CATSRALPEETQYF. The CDR3 coding sequence is TGTGCCACCAGCAGAGCTCTCCCCGAAGAGACCCAGTACTTC.

The chain recombines TRBV7-6 with TRBJ2-2; 9 nucleotides line up with TRBD2. J lost 3 bases, V lost 6 bases, and 8 bases had no gene match. This CDR3 is built from 16 residues. Germline assignment: CDR1 SGHVS and CDR2 FNYEAQ. The CDR3 sequence: CASSYRTSADTGELFF. The CDR3, as DNA: TGTGCCAGCAGTTATAGGACTAGCGCGGACACCGGGGAGCTGTTTTTT.

Written as DNA, the CDR3 is TGTGCCAGTAGTCCAACCCCGGGACTTAGCACAGATACGCAGTATTTT. Protein: CASSPTPGLSTDTQYF. V gene TRBV19 combines with J gene TRBJ2-3, with TRBD2 as a possible D gene (6 bases). Germline CDR1 reads LNHDA; CDR2 reads SQIVND (reference sequence). Trimming removed 5 bases from V and 0 bases from J, with 15 bases in between. This CDR3 has 16 residues.

The CDR3 is CASSDHPTGTGELFF. The CDR3 DNA reads as TGTGCCAGCAGTGACCACCCTACAGGCACCGGGGAGCTGTTTTTT. J is TRBJ2-2 and V is TRBV2; D might be TRBD1 (5 bases). V was trimmed by 3 bases and J by 4 bases, leaving 12 bases between them. Germline V CDR1 and CDR2: SNHLY, FYNNEI. This CDR3 contains 15 residues.

The gene calls are TRBV5-1 and TRBJ2-1; TRBD2 might be the D (5 bases). Germline V gives CDR1 SGHRS, CDR2 YFSETQ. The CDR3 loop spans 16 amino acids. V shed 4 bases and J shed 2 bases, with 16 bases lying between them. CDR3 protein: CASSLKRDEAYNEQFF. CDR3 sequence (DNA): TGCGCCAGCAGCCTTAAACGGGATGAAGCCTACAATGAGCAGTTCTTC.

The genes are TRBV6-5 and TRBJ2-3; TRBD1 might be the D (6 bases). Per germline, CDR1 MNHEY and CDR2 SVGAGI. The CDR3 is made up of 16 amino acids. Trimming took 3 bases from V and 1 from J, leaving 14 bases between them. CDR3 DNA: TGTGCCAGCAGTTATAACAGGGAAGGAGGCACAGATACGCAGTATTTT. It is translated as CASSYNREGGTDTQYF.

This clone was picked up one time. The chain joins TRBV7-6 to TRBJ2-5; 11 bases line up with TRBD2. CDR1 and CDR2 (germline): SGHVS, FNYEAQ. V dropped 5 bases and J dropped 5; count of bases not matched to a gene: 4. The CDR3 has 14 amino acids. The CDR3 protein is CASSPTSGVETQYF. For the CDR3, the DNA is TGTGCCAGCAGCCCGACTAGCGGGGTGGAGACCCAGTACTTC.

The chain carries TRBV10-3 and TRBJ2-6; TRBD1 agrees at 11 bases. CDR3 length equals 19 residues. After removal of 8 bases from V and 1 base from J, the junction contained 13 bases not matched to a gene. Germline V gives CDR1 ENHRY, CDR2 SYGVKD. This CDR3 is CAIGGRPGTGGSGANVLTF. Written as DNA, the CDR3 is TGTGCCATCGGAGGGCGTCCCGGGACAGGGGGTTCTGGGGCCAACGTCCTGACTTTC.

V and J are TRBV15 and TRBJ1-2; a possible D gene is TRBD1 (6 bases). In germline, CDR1 is LNHNV, CDR2 YYDKDF (reference sequence). Trimming cost V 0 bases and J 4 bases, with 21 bases left between them. The CDR3 consists of 18 residues. DNA of the CDR3: TGTGCCACCAGCAGAGATACCTGGGGGGGGGCTACAGGCTATGGCTACACCTTC. It translates to CATSRDTWGGATGYGYTF.

The chain employs TRBV27 and TRBJ1-1; D possibly corresponds to TRBD1 (6 bases). CDR3 length equals 14 residues. V dropped 2 bases and J dropped 1 base, with 8 bases sitting between them. CDR1 and CDR2 from the germline V gene are MNHEY and SMNVEV (reference sequence). CDR3 amino acids: CASSLTGSNTEAFF. As DNA, the CDR3 is TGTGCCAGCAGTTTAACAGGGTCGAACACTGAAGCTTTCTTT.

The rearrangement joins TRBV29-1 to TRBJ1-2; D is perhaps TRBD1 (5 bases). The germline V gene has CDR1 SQVTM and CDR2 ANQGSEA. V was clipped by 4 bases and J by 7 bases, with 13 bases between them. CDR3 length equals 12 residues. CDR3: CSVGRAGGGYTF. CDR3 bases: TGCAGCGTTGGAAGGGCCGGGGGTGGCTACACCTTC.

In its sample, this clone was seen once. This chain uses TRBV7-9 with TRBJ1-2; D may be TRBD1 (6 bases). This CDR3 has 14 amino acids. The V gene's germline CDR1 is SEHNR and CDR2 FQNEAQ (reference sequence). Trimming cost V 4 bases and J 8 bases, with 17 bases left between them. CDR3 DNA sequence: TGTGCCAGCAGCTCCGGGGGGCAATGGCGGGGCTACACCTTC. Translating gives CASSSGGQWRGYTF.

J is TRBJ2-2 and V is TRBV19; 7 bases are a match to TRBD1. CDR1 LNHDA and CDR2 SQIVND come from the germline V gene (reference sequence). The CDR3 covers 14 residues. J was trimmed by 2 bases and V by 4 bases; bases with no gene match: 1. CDR3 in DNA: TGTGCCAGTAGTACAGGGGGAAACACCGGGGAGCTGTTTTTT. Protein sequence: CASSTGGNTGELFF.

V usage is TRBV30 and J usage is TRBJ2-7; D call uncertain. The CDR3 loop spans 12 amino acids. Germline-derived CDR1 and CDR2 are GTSNPN and SVGIG (reference sequence). V gave up 4 bases and J gave up 5 bases, with 12 bases separating them. Here the CDR3 DNA reads TGTGCCTGGACCCCCGGGTTGGACGAGCAGTACTTC. Protein product: CAWTPGLDEQYF.

This sequence joins TRBV5-4 and TRBJ2-7, with 8 bases matching TRBD1. V shed 4 bases, J shed 0 bases, and the junction held 3 bases outside the gene matches. The CDR3 has 14 amino acids. Germline assignment: CDR1 SGHNT and CDR2 YYREEE (reference sequence). The CDR3 sequence is CASSRTGNSYEQYF. The CDR3 DNA reads as TGTGCCAGCAGCCGGACAGGGAACTCCTACGAGCAGTACTTC.

This clone came up a few times. This chain uses TRBV27 with TRBJ1-6, with 7 bases fitting TRBD1. The germline gives CDR1 MNHEY, CDR2 SMNVEV (reference sequence). The trim removed 5 bases at V and 7 bases at J, leaving 5 bases unmatched. The CDR3 runs 14 residues. The CDR3 reads CASSLGQVNSPLHF. The CDR3, as DNA: TGTGCCAGCAGTCTCGGACAGGTCAATTCACCCCTCCACTTT.

The chain has TRBV7-2 and TRBJ2-7; D call uncertain. The germline V gene has CDR1 SGHTA and CDR2 FQGNSA. The V end lost 5 bases, the J end lost 2 bases, and 10 bases lay between the germline ends. This CDR3 region has 13 residues. The CDR3 spells CASSHRSAYEQYF. CDR3 nucleotide sequence: TGTGCCAGCAGCCACCGAAGCGCCTACGAGCAGTACTTC.

The chain employs TRBV18 and TRBJ2-5; TRBD2 matches at 13 bases. Germline CDR1 is KGHSH and CDR2 is LQKENI. The CDR3 has 18 residues. The V segment lost 0 bases and the J segment 2 bases; nucleotides outside the gene matches: 6. CDR3 protein: CASSPPPGTSGAQETQYF. The CDR3 DNA is TGTGCCAGCTCACCACCCCCAGGGACTAGCGGGGCACAAGAGACCCAGTACTTC.

The genes are TRBV18 and TRBJ1-3; 10 bases fit TRBD1. This CDR3 contains 15 residues. The germline gives CDR1 KGHSH, CDR2 LQKENI. J gave up 1 base and V 8 bases, and 5 bases lay outside the gene matches. The CDR3 nucleotides read TGTGCCAGCGCCCCGGGACAGGGGTCTGGAAACACCATATATTTT. Translation gives CASAPGQGSGNTIYF. The whole variable domain, filled in from reference TRBV18 and TRBJ1-3, reads NAGVMQNPRHLVRRRGQEARLRCSPMKGHSHVYWYRQLPEEGLKFMVYLQKENIIDESGMPKERFSAEFPKEGPSILRIQQVVRGDSAAYFCASAPGQGSGNTIYFGEGSWLTVV.

The chain uses TRBV9 and TRBJ2-1, with TRBD1 identical over 7 bases. The CDR3 extends over 14 amino acids. V lost 3 bases, J lost 1 base, and 1 base stayed unmatched. Germline-derived CDR1 and CDR2 are SGDLS and YYNGEE. The DNA of the CDR3 is TGTGCCAGCAGCGCCAGGGGGTCCTACAATGAGCAGTTCTTC. It translates to CASSARGSYNEQFF.

This rearrangement joins TRBV18 to TRBJ2-7; tentatively, D is TRBD1 (5 bases). Germline CDR1 is KGHSH and CDR2 is LQKENI. The CDR3 runs 13 residues. V shed 5 bases and J shed 4 bases, with 12 bases lying between them. CDR3 sequence: CASSSFGAYEQYF. CDR3 DNA sequence: TGTGCCAGCTCATCCTTTGGGGCATACGAGCAGTACTTC. The entire variable domain, with the rest obtained from reference TRBV18 and TRBJ2-7, is as follows: NAGVMQNPRHLVRRRGQEARLRCSPMKGHSHVYWYRQLPEEGLKFMVYLQKENIIDESGMPKERFSAEFPKEGPSILRIQQVVRGDSAAYFCASSSFGAYEQYFGPGTRLTVT.

The chain combines TRBV7-2 with TRBJ2-5; no definite D call. Germline-derived CDR1 and CDR2 are SGHTA and FQGNSA. The V end lost 6 bases, the J end lost 13 bases, and 15 bases lay between the germline ends. The CDR3 consists of 11 residues. This CDR3 reads CASRRSGSVYF. CDR3 nucleotide sequence: TGTGCCAGCAGGAGGTCGGGTTCCGTGTACTTC.